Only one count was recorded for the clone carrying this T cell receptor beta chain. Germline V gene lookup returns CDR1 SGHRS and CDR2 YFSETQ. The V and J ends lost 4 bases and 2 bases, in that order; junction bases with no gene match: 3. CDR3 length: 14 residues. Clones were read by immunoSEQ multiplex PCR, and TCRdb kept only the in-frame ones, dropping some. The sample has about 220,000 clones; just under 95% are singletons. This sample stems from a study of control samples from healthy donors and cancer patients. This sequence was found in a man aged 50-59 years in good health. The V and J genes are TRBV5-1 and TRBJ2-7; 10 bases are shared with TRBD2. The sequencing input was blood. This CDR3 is CASSPGTSAYEQYF. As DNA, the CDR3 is TGCGCCAGCAGCCCCGGGACTAGCGCCTACGAGCAGTACTTC.